The source of this TCR beta chain is a study of CD8 T cells in ankylosing spondylitis. From germline, CDR1 is MDHEN and CDR2 SYDVKM. CDR3 length: 10 residues. V lost 5 bases to trimming and J lost 4 bases, with 3 bases between them. In regard to this clonotype: Its matching antigen is unknown.

Whole-study results and caveats: Disease-associated clones were CD8+ and fairly uncommon in peripheral blood. In ankylosing spondylitis blood, a motif of several highly homologous TCR beta variants appeared characteristic.

TCRdb itself ran the 5' RACE reads through MiXCR, one entry per CDR3 protein. The profile shows approximately 300,000 distinct CDR3 sequences, roughly 8% of them singletons. The sequenced material came from blood, either unsorted or a sorted T cell fraction (not recorded which). The TCR originated in a male donor with ankylosing spondylitis. This chain links TRBV28 with TRBJ2-7; no firm D call. This CDR3 is CASSMYEQYF. The CDR3 nucleotides read TGTGCCAGCAGTATGTACGAGCAGTACTTC.